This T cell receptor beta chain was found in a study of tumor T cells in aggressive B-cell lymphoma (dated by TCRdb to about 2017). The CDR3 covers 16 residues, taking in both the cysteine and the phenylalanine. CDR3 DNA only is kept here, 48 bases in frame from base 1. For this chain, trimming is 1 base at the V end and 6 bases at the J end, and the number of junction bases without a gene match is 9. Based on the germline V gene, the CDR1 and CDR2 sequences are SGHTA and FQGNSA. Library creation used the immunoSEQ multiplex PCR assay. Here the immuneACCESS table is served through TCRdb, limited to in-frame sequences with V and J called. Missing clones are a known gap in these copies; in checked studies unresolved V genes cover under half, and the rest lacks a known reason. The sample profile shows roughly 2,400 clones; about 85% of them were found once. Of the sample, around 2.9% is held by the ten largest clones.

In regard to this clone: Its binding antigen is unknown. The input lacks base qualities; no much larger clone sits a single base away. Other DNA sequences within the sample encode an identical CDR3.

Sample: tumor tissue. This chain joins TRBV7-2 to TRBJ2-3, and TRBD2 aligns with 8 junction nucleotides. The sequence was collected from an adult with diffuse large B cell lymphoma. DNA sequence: TGTGCCAGCAGCTTAGGGGGGGGACTAGGCTTGGATACGCAGTATTTT. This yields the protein CASSLGGGLGLDTQYF.